This TCR beta chain was profiled in a study of PD-L1 blockade in urothelial cancer. The protocol was immunoSEQ multiplex PCR, while the TCRdb copy is restricted to in-frame clones and leaves out a portion. The table shows tens of thousands of clones, with 85% occurring only once. With V trimmed by 5 bases and J by 4 bases, 13 bases remained unmatched. The CDR3 length is 16 residues. Germline CDR1 and CDR2: PRHDT and FYEKMQ (reference sequence). Noted time point: pretreatment peripheral blood. The TCR comes from a man aged 60 to 69 with urothelial cancer. The sample in question was PBMCs, obtained around atezolizumab (anti-PD-L1) treatment. The rearrangement uses TRBV13 and TRBJ1-2, with 7 bases matching TRBD1. CDR3 sequence reads: CASSPGDSAKTYGYTF. The CDR3 nucleotides are TGTGCCAGCAGCCCGGGGGACAGCGCGAAAACCTATGGCTACACCTTC. The whole variable domain, remainder taken from reference TRBV13 and TRBJ1-2, is AAGVIQSPRHLIKEKRETATLKCYPIPRHDTVYWYQQGPGQDPQFLISFYEKMQSDKGSIPDRFSAQQFSDYHSELNMSSLELGDSALYFCASSPGDSAKTYGYTFGSGTRLTVV.